At least ten counts were recorded for the clone carrying this TCR beta chain. This specimen comes from a study of regulatory T cells in long-lasting Graves disease. Arm-PCR of CDR3 regions with iRepertoire HTBI primers generated TCR beta libraries. Using its own MiXCR run on the multiplex PCR reads, TCRdb lists one record per CDR3 protein. The data hold roughly 500,000 distinct CDR3 sequences, with 13% observed a single time. Time point reported: newly diagnosed GD, antithyroid drugs for less than 3 months. PBMC RNA was the source of the TCR library. Germline CDR1 and CDR2: SEHNR and FQNEAQ (reference sequence). Trimming left V 1 base short and J 8 bases short, with 14 bases between. The CDR3 totals 14 residues. A further study also used this sample, focusing on T cells in Graves' hyperthyroidism and ophthalmopathy. As that study records: The patients, who ranged from 18 to 65 in age, presented with newly diagnosed hyperthyroidism lasting under 2 months. Clonotypes that were expanded in thyroid above 0.001 mostly appeared in blood too.

This receptor was obtained from a man aged 25-40 years with Graves disease. This rearrangement joins TRBV7-9 to TRBJ2-5, with a possible D match to TRBD2 (6 bases). The sample here was peripheral blood mononuclear cells (PBMCs), taken at new diagnosis, from a patient treated with antithyroid drugs. The CDR3 coding sequence is TGTGCCAGCAGCTTAGGAGCGGGTCAGGGCACCCAGTACTTC. Translating it yields CASSLGAGQGTQYF.